This T cell receptor (beta chain) was captured in a study of radiation and T cells in renal cell carcinoma. Study results and caveats: From baseline, blood top tumor clonotypes peaked at 2 weeks post-radiation.

As concerns this clone: The antigen is undetermined. The sample has other DNA sequences that encode this CDR3 too.

The repertoire was sequenced with immunoSEQ multiplex PCR; TCRdb's copy has only in-frame clones and lacks some. The table has about 77,000 clones, approximately 82% seen once. Sample time point: blood 4 weeks post-SBRT, at nephrectomy. Treatment indicated: 15 Gy SBRT to primary tumor, nephrectomy 4 weeks later. The clonotype was recovered from a woman aged 60 to 75 with renal cell carcinoma. The sequenced sample was blood, obtained from a patient whose treatment included radiotherapy and nephrectomy.

The CDR3 here is CAIDPGQGNTGELFF. The CDR3 DNA follows: TGTGCCATCGATCCTGGACAGGGAAACACCGGGGAGCTGTTTTTT. The rearrangement uses TRBV10-3 and TRBJ2-2, with TRBD1 matching over 8 bases. The CDR3 runs to 15 residues. Germline V CDR1 and CDR2: ENHRY, SYGVKD. V was pared by 8 bases and J by 2 bases, with 7 bases of the junction left unmatched.